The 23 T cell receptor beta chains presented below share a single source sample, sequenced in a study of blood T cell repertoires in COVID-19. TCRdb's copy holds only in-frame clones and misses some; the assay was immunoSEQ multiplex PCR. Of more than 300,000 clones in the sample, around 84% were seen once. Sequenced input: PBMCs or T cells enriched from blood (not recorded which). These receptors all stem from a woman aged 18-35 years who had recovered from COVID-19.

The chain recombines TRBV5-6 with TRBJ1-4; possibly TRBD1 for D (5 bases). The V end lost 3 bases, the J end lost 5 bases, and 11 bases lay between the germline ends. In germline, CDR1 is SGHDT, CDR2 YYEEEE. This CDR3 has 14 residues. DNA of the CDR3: TGTGCCAGCAGCTCCGCTGACAGCAATGAAAAACTGTTTTTT. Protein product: CASSSADSNEKLFF. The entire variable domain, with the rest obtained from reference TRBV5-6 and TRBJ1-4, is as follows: DAGVTQSPTHLIKTRGQQVTLRCSPKSGHDTVSWYQQALGQGPQFIFQYYEEEERQRGNFPDRFSGHQFPNYSSELNVNALLLGDSALYLCASSSADSNEKLFFGSGTQLSVL.

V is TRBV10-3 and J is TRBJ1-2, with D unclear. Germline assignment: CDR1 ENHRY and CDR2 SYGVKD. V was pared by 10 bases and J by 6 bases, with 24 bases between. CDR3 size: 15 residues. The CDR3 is CANLATGEGVDGYTF. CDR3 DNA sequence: TGTGCCAACCTCGCCACCGGTGAGGGAGTGGATGGCTACACCTTC.

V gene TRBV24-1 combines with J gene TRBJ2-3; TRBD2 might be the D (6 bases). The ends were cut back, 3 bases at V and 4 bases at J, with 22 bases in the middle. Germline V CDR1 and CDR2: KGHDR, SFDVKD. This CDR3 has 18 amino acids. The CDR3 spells CATSDAVGTPGGADTQYF. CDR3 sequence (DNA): TGTGCCACCAGTGATGCCGTGGGGACTCCTGGTGGGGCAGATACGCAGTATTTT.

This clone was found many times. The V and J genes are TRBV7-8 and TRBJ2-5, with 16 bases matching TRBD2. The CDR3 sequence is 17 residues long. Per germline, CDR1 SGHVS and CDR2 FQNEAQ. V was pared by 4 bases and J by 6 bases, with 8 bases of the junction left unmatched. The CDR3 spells CASSWGLAGGEAKTQYF. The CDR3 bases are TGTGCCAGCAGCTGGGGACTAGCGGGAGGGGAGGCCAAGACCCAGTACTTC.

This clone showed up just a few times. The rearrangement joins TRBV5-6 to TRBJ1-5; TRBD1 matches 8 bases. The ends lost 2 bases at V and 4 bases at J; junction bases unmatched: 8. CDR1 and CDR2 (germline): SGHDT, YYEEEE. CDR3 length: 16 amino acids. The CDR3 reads CASSFGQGAGNQPQHF. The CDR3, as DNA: TGTGCCAGCAGCTTCGGTCAGGGGGCAGGGAATCAGCCCCAGCATTTT. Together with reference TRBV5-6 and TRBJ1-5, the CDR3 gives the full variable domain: DAGVTQSPTHLIKTRGQQVTLRCSPKSGHDTVSWYQQALGQGPQFIFQYYEEEERQRGNFPDRFSGHQFPNYSSELNVNALLLGDSALYLCASSFGQGAGNQPQHFGDGTRLSIL.

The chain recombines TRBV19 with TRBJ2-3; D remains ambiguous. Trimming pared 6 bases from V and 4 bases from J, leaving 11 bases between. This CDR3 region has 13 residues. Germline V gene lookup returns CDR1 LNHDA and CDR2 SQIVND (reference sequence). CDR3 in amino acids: CASRIGGADTQYF. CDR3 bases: TGTGCCAGTAGAATTGGCGGCGCAGATACGCAGTATTTT. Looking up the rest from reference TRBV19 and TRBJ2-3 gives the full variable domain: DGGITQSPKYLFRKEGQNVTLSCEQNLNHDAMYWYRQDPGQGLRLIYYSQIVNDFQKGDIAEGYSVSREKKESFPLTVTSAQKNPTAFYLCASRIGGADTQYFGPGTRLTVL.

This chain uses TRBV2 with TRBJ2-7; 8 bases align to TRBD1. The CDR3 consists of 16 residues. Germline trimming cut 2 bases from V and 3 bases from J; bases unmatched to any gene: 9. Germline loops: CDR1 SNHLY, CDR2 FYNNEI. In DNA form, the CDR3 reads TGTGCCAGCAGTGAACCGAGACGGGGACAGGACTACGAGCAGTACTTC. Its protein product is CASSEPRRGQDYEQYF.

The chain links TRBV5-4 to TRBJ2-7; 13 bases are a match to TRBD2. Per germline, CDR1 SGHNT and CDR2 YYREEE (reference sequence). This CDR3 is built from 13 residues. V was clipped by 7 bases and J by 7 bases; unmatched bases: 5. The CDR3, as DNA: TGTGCCAGCCACTCGGGACTAGCGGGAGAGCAGTACTTC. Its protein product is CASHSGLAGEQYF. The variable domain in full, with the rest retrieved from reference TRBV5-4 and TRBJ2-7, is ETGVTQSPTHLIKTRGQQVTLRCSSQSGHNTVSWYQQALGQGPQFIFQYYREEENGRGNFPPRFSGLQFPNYSSELNVNALELDDSALYLCASHSGLAGEQYFGPGTRLTVT.

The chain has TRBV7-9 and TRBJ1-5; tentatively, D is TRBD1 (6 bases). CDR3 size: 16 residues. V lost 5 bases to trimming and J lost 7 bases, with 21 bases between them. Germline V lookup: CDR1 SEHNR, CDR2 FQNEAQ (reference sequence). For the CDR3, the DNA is TGTGCCAGCAGCCCCCGACAGGACGAACGGTACCAGCCCCAGCATTTT. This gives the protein CASSPRQDERYQPQHF. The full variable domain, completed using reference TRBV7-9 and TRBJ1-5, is DTGVSQNPRHKITKRGQNVTFRCDPISEHNRLYWYRQTLGQGPEFLTYFQNEAQLEKSRLLSDRFSAERPKGSFSTLEIQRTEQGDSAMYLCASSPRQDERYQPQHFGDGTRLSIL.

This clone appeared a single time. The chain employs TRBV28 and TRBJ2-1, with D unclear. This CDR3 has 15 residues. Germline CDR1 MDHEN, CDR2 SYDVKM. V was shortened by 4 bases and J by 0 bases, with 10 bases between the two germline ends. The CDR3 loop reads CASSSPRSSYNEQFF. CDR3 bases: TGTGCCAGCAGTTCCCCTAGGAGCTCCTACAATGAGCAGTTCTTC.

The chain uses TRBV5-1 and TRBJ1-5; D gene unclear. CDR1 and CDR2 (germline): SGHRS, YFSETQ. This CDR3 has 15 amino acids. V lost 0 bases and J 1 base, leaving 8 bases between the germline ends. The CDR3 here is CASSLGATSNQPQHF. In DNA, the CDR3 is TGCGCCAGCAGCTTGGGGGCGACGAGCAATCAGCCCCAGCATTTT.

CDR3 region: CASSLNPSGTYEQYF. CDR3 bases: TGTGCCAGCAGCCTTAACCCCTCAGGGACCTACGAGCAGTACTTC. The chain employs TRBV5-4 and TRBJ2-7; D possibly corresponds to TRBD1 (5 bases). Trimming pared 4 bases from V and 2 bases from J, leaving 16 bases between. Germline V lookup: CDR1 SGHNT, CDR2 YYREEE (reference sequence). The CDR3 length is 15 residues. The complete variable domain, with remaining parts taken from reference TRBV5-4 and TRBJ2-7, reads ETGVTQSPTHLIKTRGQQVTLRCSSQSGHNTVSWYQQALGQGPQFIFQYYREEENGRGNFPPRFSGLQFPNYSSELNVNALELDDSALYLCASSLNPSGTYEQYFGPGTRLTVT.

The CDR3 sequence: CASSWTLRRISGGSYNEQFF. As DNA, the CDR3 is TGTGCCAGTAGCTGGACCTTACGGAGAATTAGCGGGGGGTCTTACAATGAGCAGTTCTTC. The rearrangement links TRBV19 to TRBJ2-1, with 10 bases identical to TRBD2. Trimming removed 6 bases from V and 4 bases from J; junction bases left unmatched: 21. The germline CDR1 and CDR2 sequences are LNHDA and SQIVND (reference sequence). The length of the CDR3 is 20 residues.

The CDR3 nucleotides are TGTGCCAGTAGTTCCGAGGGGGCGTACAATGAGCAGTTCTTC. Amino acids: CASSSEGAYNEQFF. V gene TRBV19 combines with J gene TRBJ2-1; TRBD1 aligns across 7 bases. V gave up 5 bases and J gave up 4 bases; unmatched junction bases: 5. CDR1 LNHDA and CDR2 SQIVND come from the germline V gene (reference sequence). The CDR3 consists of 14 residues.

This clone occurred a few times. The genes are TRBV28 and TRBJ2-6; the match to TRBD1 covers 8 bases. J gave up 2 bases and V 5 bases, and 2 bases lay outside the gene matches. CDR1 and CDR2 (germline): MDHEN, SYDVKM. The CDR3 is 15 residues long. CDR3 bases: TGTGCCAGCAGTAAGGACAGGGCTGGGGCCAACGTCCTGACTTTC. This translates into CASSKDRAGANVLTF.

This CDR3 reads CASSLDGEGGYTF. CDR3 nucleotides: TGCGCCAGCAGCTTGGACGGGGAAGGTGGCTACACCTTC. This rearrangement joins TRBV5-1 to TRBJ1-2; no clear D gene. The germline V gene encodes CDR1 SGHRS and CDR2 YFSETQ. There are 13 residues in the CDR3. V lost 0 bases to trimming and J lost 7 bases, with 10 bases between them.

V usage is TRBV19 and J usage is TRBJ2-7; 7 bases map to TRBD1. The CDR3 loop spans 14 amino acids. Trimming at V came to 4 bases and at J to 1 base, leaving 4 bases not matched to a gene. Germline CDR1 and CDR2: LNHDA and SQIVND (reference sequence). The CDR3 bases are TGTGCCAGTAGTAAGAAGGGACAGTCCTACGAGCAGTACTTC. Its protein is CASSKKGQSYEQYF.

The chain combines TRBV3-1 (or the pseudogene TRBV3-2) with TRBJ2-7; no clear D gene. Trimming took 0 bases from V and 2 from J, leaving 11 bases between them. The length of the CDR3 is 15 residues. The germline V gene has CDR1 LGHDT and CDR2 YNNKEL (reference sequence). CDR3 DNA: TGTGCCAGCAGCCAAGAATCTGGGCTCCCCTACGAGCAGTACTTC. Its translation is CASSQESGLPYEQYF.

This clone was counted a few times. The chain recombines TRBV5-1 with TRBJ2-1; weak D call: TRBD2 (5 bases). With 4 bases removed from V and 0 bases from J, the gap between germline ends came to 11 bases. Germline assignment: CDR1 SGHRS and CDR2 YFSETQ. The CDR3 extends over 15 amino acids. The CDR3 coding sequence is TGCGCCAGCAGCACCGGGGTAGTCTCCTACAATGAGCAGTTCTTC. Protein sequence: CASSTGVVSYNEQFF.

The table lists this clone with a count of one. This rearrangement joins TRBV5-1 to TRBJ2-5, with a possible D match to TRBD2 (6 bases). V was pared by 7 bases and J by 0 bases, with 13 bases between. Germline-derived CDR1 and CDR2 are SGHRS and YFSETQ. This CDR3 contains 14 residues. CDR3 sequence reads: CASRPGLYQETQYF. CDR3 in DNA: TGCGCCAGCCGCCCGGGACTGTACCAAGAGACCCAGTACTTC.

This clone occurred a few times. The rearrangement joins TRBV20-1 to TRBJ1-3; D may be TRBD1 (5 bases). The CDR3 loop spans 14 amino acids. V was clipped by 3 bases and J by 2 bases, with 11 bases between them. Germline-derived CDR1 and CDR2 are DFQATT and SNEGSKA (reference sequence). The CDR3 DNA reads TGCAGTGCTAGTAAACAGGTCGCTGGAAACACCATATATTTT. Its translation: CSASKQVAGNTIYF.

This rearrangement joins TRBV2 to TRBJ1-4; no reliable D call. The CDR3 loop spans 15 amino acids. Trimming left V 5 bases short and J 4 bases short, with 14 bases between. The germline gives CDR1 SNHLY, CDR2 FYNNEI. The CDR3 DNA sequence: TGTGCCAGCAGTCCCGGAAACAGCGGTAATGAAAAACTGTTTTTT. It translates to CASSPGNSGNEKLFF.

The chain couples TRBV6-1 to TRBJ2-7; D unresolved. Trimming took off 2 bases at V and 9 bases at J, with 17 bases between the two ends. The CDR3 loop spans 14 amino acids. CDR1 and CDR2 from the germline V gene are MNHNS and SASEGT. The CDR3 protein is CASSEQASSQAQYF. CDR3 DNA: TGTGCCAGCAGTGAACAGGCCTCGAGCCAAGCGCAGTACTTC.